The 32 T cell receptor beta chains given below trace back to one sample, sequenced in a study of molecular identifiers for immune sequencing clone quantification (dated by TCRdb to between 2017 and 2018). The library relied on PCR. Sequenced using an Illumina MiSeq. TCRdb reran the public reads through fastp at Q25 and MiXCR, keeping productive beta chains. Each CDR3 protein appears once, grouped with its most common genes and DNA. Here the sample has some 41,000 distinct CDR3 sequences; around 20% occur a single time. The ten largest clones add up to about 7% of the sample. Sequenced input: naive CD8+ T cells from blood, with Jurkat cell RNA spiked in. The cell subset or site label for this specimen denotes: FACS-sorted CD8+CD4-CCR7+CD45RA+ naive T cells. The receptors come from a human donor in good health. Some libraries in this study had Jurkat cell RNA spiked in.

Notes on this clonotype: The junction differs from germline at one of its ends, possibly a read error. The CDR3 DNA reads TGTGCCAGCAGCCCCGGCGGGACCTACGGGCAGTACTTC. Its translation is CASSPGGTYGQYF. The chain uses TRBV5-6 and TRBJ2-7; maybe TRBD2 (6 bases). The V gene's germline CDR1 is SGHDT and CDR2 YYEEEE. The CDR3 totals 13 residues.

Ten or more counts support this clonotype. V is TRBV27 and J is TRBJ2-2; D unresolved. This CDR3 contains 14 residues. Germline-derived CDR1 and CDR2 are MNHEY and SMNVEV (reference sequence). The ends were cut back, 6 bases at V and 2 bases at J, with 10 bases in the middle. This CDR3 is CASSPGGNTGELFF. DNA for the CDR3: TGTGCCAGCAGCCCCGGCGGAAACACCGGGGAGCTGTTTTTT.

A word on this clonotype: Mismatch with germline at one junction end may stem from a read error. The rearrangement joins TRBV7-9 to TRBJ2-5; 7 bases agree with TRBD2. This CDR3 has 12 residues. Germline V gives CDR1 SEHNR, CDR2 FQNEAQ (reference sequence). CDR3 in DNA: TGTGCCGGCAGCTTGGGAGGGGAGACCCAGTACTTC. Protein sequence: CAGSLGGETQYF.

This clonotype was seen at least ten times. The chain couples TRBV29-1 to TRBJ1-1; TRBD1 might be the D (6 bases). This CDR3 spans 13 amino acids. Germline V lookup: CDR1 SQVTM, CDR2 ANQGSEA. Trimming took 5 bases from V and 4 from J, leaving 14 bases between them. Written as DNA, the CDR3 is TGCAGCGTTTCCCCTACAGGGCCCACTGAAGCTTTCTTT. Its translation: CSVSPTGPTEAFF.

This clonotype was detected ten times or more. The V call is TRBV29-1, the J call TRBJ2-5; D is perhaps TRBD1 or TRBD2 (6 bases each). Germline V gene lookup returns CDR1 SQVTM and CDR2 ANQGSEA. The CDR3 covers 12 residues. Trimming pared 7 bases from V and 4 bases from J, leaving 13 bases between. The CDR3 DNA reads TGCAGCGGTCGTGGGGGGCCAGAGACCCAGTACTTC. It encodes CSGRGGPETQYF.

V is TRBV28 and J is TRBJ2-5, with TRBD2 matching 7 bases. The CDR3 extends over 15 amino acids. Germline lookup yields CDR1 MDHEN and CDR2 SYDVKM. V was pared by 6 bases and J by 2 bases, with 9 bases of the junction left unmatched. The CDR3 nucleotides read TGTGCCAGCAGCTTGGGGGGAGGGGTACAAGAGACCCAGTACTTC. It codes for CASSLGGGVQETQYF.

The chain links TRBV4-2 to TRBJ2-3; D uncertain. The V end was cut by 4 bases, the J end by 2 bases, with 13 bases between. The CDR3 covers 15 residues. Germline V lookup: CDR1 LGHNA, CDR2 YNFKEQ. This CDR3 is CASSLLGPPTDTQYF. The CDR3 DNA is TGTGCCAGCAGCCTATTGGGCCCCCCCACAGATACGCAGTATTTT.

This clonotype has at least ten counts. This chain uses TRBV19 with TRBJ2-2; D not resolved. Germline CDR1 is LNHDA and CDR2 is SQIVND (reference sequence). Trimming pared 7 bases from V and 5 bases from J, leaving 11 bases between. The CDR3 covers 13 residues. In DNA, the CDR3 is TGTGCCAGTAAGGTGGGAAGAACCGGGGAGCTGTTTTTT. This codes for CASKVGRTGELFF.

Details on this clonotype: A much larger clonotype is one base distant, so this may be a read error. The V gene is TRBV6-2 or TRBV6-3, the J gene TRBJ1-1; D is unclear. The CDR3 sequence is 14 residues long. Looked up from germline, CDR1 is MNHEY and CDR2 is SVGEGT. The CDR3 sequence: CASSYGRLRTETFF. DNA for the CDR3: TGTGCCAGCAGTTACGGGAGGCTGAGGACTGAAACTTTCTTT.

In its sample, this clonotype was seen many times. The chain employs TRBV7-9 and TRBJ1-2; D unclear. This CDR3 region has 15 residues. With 1 base removed from V and 1 base from J, the gap between germline ends came to 10 bases. The germline V gene has CDR1 SEHNR and CDR2 FQNEAQ (reference sequence). The DNA of the CDR3 is TGTGCCAGCAGCTTAGTTGGCGTCCTTAACTATGGCTACACCTTC. Encoded protein: CASSLVGVLNYGYTF. Together with reference TRBV7-9 and TRBJ1-2, the CDR3 gives the full variable domain: DTGVSQNPRHKITKRGQNVTFRCDPISEHNRLYWYRQTLGQGPEFLTYFQNEAQLEKSRLLSDRFSAERPKGSFSTLEIQRTEQGDSAMYLCASSLVGVLNYGYTFGSGTRLTVV.

The rearrangement links TRBV27 to TRBJ2-1; TRBD2 matches 9 bases. The J segment lost 7 bases and the V segment lost 5 bases, leaving 9 bases of the junction unmatched. The CDR3 contains 15 residues. CDR1 and CDR2 (germline): MNHEY, SMNVEV (reference sequence). This chain's CDR3 is CASSELAGVQNEQFF. Here the CDR3 DNA reads TGTGCCAGCAGTGAGTTAGCGGGAGTACAGAATGAGCAGTTCTTC.

This clonotype was detected ten times or more. The chain carries TRBV11-3 and TRBJ2-7; possibly TRBD1 for D (6 bases). V lost 3 bases to trimming and J lost 1 base, with 7 bases between them. The length of the CDR3 is 13 residues. Germline CDR1 SGHNT, CDR2 YENEEA. This CDR3 reads CASSLDSSYEQYF. As DNA, the CDR3 is TGTGCCAGCAGCTTGGACAGTTCCTACGAGCAGTACTTC.

The chain has TRBV3-1 and TRBJ2-7; D gene uncertain. The V gene lost 4 bases and the J gene lost 1 base, with 17 bases spanning the gap. Germline V gene sequence: CDR1 LGHDT, CDR2 YNNKEL (reference sequence). The CDR3 runs to 16 residues. As DNA, the CDR3 is TGTGCCAGCAGCCGAGTTATTACCGTAATATCCTACGAGCAGTACTTC. Translated: CASSRVITVISYEQYF.

The gene calls are TRBV7-9 and TRBJ2-3; tentative D call: TRBD2 (5 bases). V lost 2 bases, J lost 2 bases, and 11 bases lay in between. This CDR3 has 15 residues. Germline assignment: CDR1 SEHNR and CDR2 FQNEAQ (reference sequence). The CDR3 loop is CASSLLAAITDTQYF. CDR3 coding DNA: TGTGCCAGCAGCTTACTAGCAGCAATCACAGATACGCAGTATTTT.

This clonotype was found many times. The chain joins TRBV6-6 to TRBJ1-5; possible D gene TRBD1, 5 bases. The length of the CDR3 is 14 residues. Trimming stripped 5 bases from V and 5 bases from J, with 13 bases between. Germline lookup yields CDR1 MNHNY and CDR2 SVGAGI (reference sequence). The CDR3 coding sequence is TGTGCCAGCAGTCAAAGACAGCTAGATCAGCCCCAGCATTTT. As protein: CASSQRQLDQPQHF.

The V gene is TRBV6-2 or TRBV6-3, the J gene TRBJ2-7, with a possible D match to TRBD2 (5 bases). The V end lost 5 bases, the J end lost 5 bases, and 10 bases lay between the germline ends. From germline, CDR1 is MNHEY and CDR2 SVGEGT. The CDR3 loop spans 12 amino acids. CDR3 loop: CASSGLPDEQYF. The CDR3, as DNA: TGTGCCAGCAGTGGACTGCCCGACGAGCAGTACTTC.

The chain employs TRBV18 and TRBJ2-5; possibly TRBD1 for D (5 bases). This CDR3 has 13 amino acids. The germline V gene encodes CDR1 KGHSH and CDR2 LQKENI. The V end was cut by 9 bases, the J end by 1 base, with 12 bases between. CDR3 amino acids: CARSGRAQETQYF. CDR3 coding DNA: TGTGCCAGATCCGGCAGGGCCCAAGAGACCCAGTACTTC.

This clonotype came up many times. The chain couples TRBV7-2 to TRBJ2-1, with 14 bases fitting TRBD2. With V trimmed by 7 bases and J by 5 bases, 4 bases remained unmatched. Germline assignment: CDR1 SGHTA and CDR2 FQGNSA. This CDR3 has 15 residues. The CDR3 spells CASIMTSGRDNEQFF. The CDR3 bases are TGTGCCAGCATCATGACTAGCGGGAGGGACAATGAGCAGTTCTTC.

Concerning this clonotype: A much larger clone differs by one base, so this may be a read error. V usage is TRBV20-1 and J usage is TRBJ2-5; D is undetermined. Germline loops: CDR1 DFQATT, CDR2 SNEGSKA (reference sequence). V gave up 4 bases and J gave up 4 bases, with 13 bases separating them. CDR3 size: 13 residues. CDR3 coding DNA: TGCAGTGCTACGACGGAGTACCGAGAGACCCAGTACTTC. Translating gives CSATTEYRETQYF.

As to this clonotype: A much larger clone is a single base away; this may be a read error. The chain recombines TRBV6-5 with TRBJ2-7; D uncertain. V gave up 0 bases and J gave up 7 bases, with 13 bases separating them. CDR1 and CDR2 (germline): MNHEY, SVGAGI. The CDR3 sequence is 14 residues long. This CDR3 reads CASSYSNGFREQYF. The CDR3, as DNA: TGTGCCAGCAGTTACTCCAACGGGTTTCGGGAGCAGTACTTC.

This clonotype was counted only a few times. This chain joins TRBV27 and TRBJ1-2; 8 bases are a match to TRBD1. Germline V gene data show CDR1 as MNHEY and CDR2 as SMNVEV (reference sequence). The CDR3 spans 13 residues. J lost 8 bases, V lost 4 bases, and 6 bases had no gene match. This CDR3 is CASSYRGTGGYTF. CDR3 coding DNA: TGTGCCAGCAGTTACAGGGGGACGGGAGGCTACACCTTC.

This clonotype was detected a few times. The chain employs TRBV4-3 and TRBJ2-1; tentative D call: TRBD2 (6 bases). This CDR3 is built from 15 residues. Germline V gene sequence: CDR1 LGHNA, CDR2 YSLEER. Trimming pared 4 bases from V and 5 bases from J, leaving 15 bases between. As DNA, the CDR3 is TGCGCCAGCAGCCCAACCGGGAGTGGGAACAATGAGCAGTTCTTC. Its translation: CASSPTGSGNNEQFF.

This clonotype came up many times. The chain employs TRBV13 and TRBJ2-7, with 12 bases lining up with TRBD1. This CDR3 is 15 amino acids long. J gave up 5 bases and V 5 bases, and 7 bases lay outside the gene matches. Germline CDR1 PRHDT, CDR2 FYEKMQ (reference sequence). The chain's CDR3 is CASSNTGTGGHEQYF. CDR3 DNA sequence: TGTGCCAGCAGCAATACCGGGACAGGGGGCCACGAGCAGTACTTC.

The chain recombines TRBV11-2 with TRBJ2-2, with no clear D. CDR3 length equals 15 residues. Germline-derived CDR1 and CDR2 are SGHAT and FQNNGV. Trimming cost V 2 bases and J 0 bases, with 7 bases left between them. CDR3 in DNA: TGTGCCAGCAGCTTATTGCTAGCGAACACCGGGGAGCTGTTTTTT. It encodes CASSLLLANTGELFF.

This clonotype came up many times. This chain links TRBV6-5 with TRBJ2-3; no firm D call. This CDR3 contains 15 residues. Trimming pared 2 bases from V and 2 bases from J, leaving 11 bases between. Germline values: CDR1 MNHEY, CDR2 SVGAGI. The CDR3 DNA sequence: TGTGCCAGCAGTTACGAGGCGGCCCTCACAGATACGCAGTATTTT. This gives the protein CASSYEAALTDTQYF.

As regards this clonotype: A read error may explain this, as a much larger clone is one base away. This chain joins TRBV12-3 or TRBV12-4 and TRBJ2-7; D unclear. The V end lost 3 bases, the J end lost 6 bases, and 6 bases lay between the germline ends. This CDR3 spans 11 amino acids. CDR3 region: CASSFGSEQYF. For the CDR3, the DNA is TGTGCCAGCAGTTTCGGGTCCGAGCAGTACTTC.

This clonotype was seen repeatedly, ten times or more. The chain carries TRBV10-3 and TRBJ2-1; a weak D match, TRBD2 (6 bases). CDR1 and CDR2 from the germline V gene are ENHRY and SYGVKD. The CDR3 extends over 15 amino acids. V gave up 6 bases and J gave up 7 bases, with 19 bases separating them. CDR3 amino acids: CAISPRSGPINEQFF. For the CDR3, the DNA is TGTGCCATCAGCCCCCGGAGCGGGCCAATTAATGAGCAGTTCTTC.

This clonotype came up many times. Here the CDR3 omits its conserved ending phenylalanine or tryptophan, so a read error is the likely source. Because the CDR3's place on the DNA is in doubt, the DNA is left out and the CDR3 is given as listed by TCRdb. The chain recombines TRBV6-6 with TRBJ2-4; the D call of TRBD1 is as the table states it, not checked on the DNA. From germline, CDR1 is MNHNY and CDR2 SVGAGI (reference sequence). The CDR3 spans 12 amino acids, including both terminal residues. Here the CDR3 reads CASSKPGQCPLV.

The sample holds many counts of this clonotype. The CDR3 loop is CASSEGGYYGYTF. As DNA, the CDR3 is TGTGCCAGTTCCGAGGGAGGTTACTATGGCTACACCTTC. This chain uses TRBV7-2 with TRBJ1-2; D is unclear. Trimming left V 9 bases short and J 3 bases short, with 14 bases between. Germline CDR1 and CDR2: SGHTA and FQGNSA. CDR3 length equals 13 residues. The full variable domain, completed using reference TRBV7-2 and TRBJ1-2, is GAGVSQSPSNKVTEKGKDVELRCDPISGHTALYWYRQSLGQGLEFLIYFQGNSAPDKSGLPSDRFSAERTGGSVSTLTIQRTQQEDSAVYLCASSEGGYYGYTFGSGTRLTVV.

The chain combines TRBV7-9 with TRBJ1-4; TRBD1 is a possible D gene (6 bases). V was clipped by 1 base and J by 5 bases, with 11 bases between them. The CDR3 totals 15 residues. In germline, CDR1 is SEHNR, CDR2 FQNEAQ (reference sequence). The CDR3 loop reads CASSLVDGQNEKLFF. The CDR3 nucleotides are TGTGCCAGCAGCTTAGTTGACGGACAGAATGAAAAACTGTTTTTT.

This clonotype was detected many times. This sequence joins TRBV12-3 or TRBV12-4 and TRBJ2-1, with TRBD2 matching over 8 bases. The CDR3 runs 15 residues. J gave up 3 bases and V 6 bases, and 7 bases lay outside the gene matches. The CDR3 sequence is CASREASGFYNEQFF. CDR3 DNA: TGTGCCAGCAGGGAGGCTAGCGGGTTCTACAATGAGCAGTTCTTC.

This clonotype has only a few counts. The chain employs TRBV6-2 or TRBV6-3 and TRBJ2-1, with D perhaps TRBD1 or TRBD2 (5 bases each). The CDR3 is 14 residues long. V lost 0 bases and J lost 6, with 9 bases in between. In germline, CDR1 is MNHEY, CDR2 SVGEGT. CDR3 residues: CASSYSGRSNEQFF. The CDR3 DNA is TGTGCCAGCAGTTACTCGGGACGCAGCAATGAGCAGTTCTTC.